The T cell receptor beta chain under discussion was sequenced for a study of blood T cell repertoires in COVID-19. The wider study: Nucleic acid was either cDNA or gDNA, and it came from T cells, B-cell-depleted T cells, or PBMCs.

Produced via immunoSEQ multiplex PCR; TCRdb's table is partial and in-frame only. The table has tens of thousands of clones, about nine tenths seen once. Trimming removed 4 bases from V and 5 bases from J; junction bases left unmatched: 8. The CDR3 spans 15 residues. From germline, CDR1 is SQVTM and CDR2 ANQGSEA. The specimen was peripheral blood. The clonotype originates from a man over 45 with active COVID-19. The rearrangement joins TRBV29-1 to TRBJ1-1; 12 bases line up with TRBD1. In DNA form, the CDR3 reads TGCAGCGTTGTAGGGACAGGGGGCGCGTGGACTGAAGCTTTCTTT. It encodes CSVVGTGGAWTEAFF.